This TCR beta chain was sequenced for a study of vaccination and CD4 T cells after COVID-19. At the level of the study: Post-COVID samples had a sampling time that fell a median 101 days after diagnosis (range 35 to 161). Cultures that served as controls received a CEFX pool, an HIV-1 Nef pool, or no peptide.

The Oncomine TCR Beta short-read assay sequenced DNA from cultured CD4+ T cells. TCRdb redid the calling of the PCR reads with MiXCR, one entry per CDR3 protein. The sample holds 11,000 to 15,000 distinct CDR3 sequences, 33% seen once. V was clipped by 0 bases and J by 5 bases, with 7 bases between them. Germline values: CDR1 LGHNA, CDR2 YSLEER. The CDR3 extends over 13 amino acids. The sample's treatment: roughly ten-day PBMC culture with coronavirus spike peptide pools or control peptides (ViraFEST assay). Convalescent patients tested SARS-CoV-2 PCR positive from March to December 2020, before Alpha, Beta and Delta emerged. Alongside around 10 IU/ml IL-2 and 10 ug/ml peptide pools, PBMCs were cultured at 2 million to 2.5 million per well. To note about this clonotype: The antigen remains unidentified.

The clonotype originates from a human donor who had recovered from COVID-19. This sequence joins TRBV4-3 and TRBJ2-5; D is undetermined. The source was CD4+ T cells from blood, cultured in vitro, collected after SARS-CoV-2 vaccination. CDR3 region: CASSQDWRETQYF. The CDR3 DNA sequence: TGCGCCAGCAGCCAAGATTGGCGGGAGACCCAGTACTTC.